This is a list of T cell receptor beta chains from one sample in a study of T cells in tuberculosis. TCRdb's table, derived via immunoSEQ multiplex PCR, lists solely in-frame clones and lacks some. This table holds around 50,000 clones, approximately 86% found once. Material: CD1b-GMM tetramer-negative cells sorted from PBMCs. All receptors come from an adult woman with latent tuberculosis. The CDR3 runs from the conserved cysteine through the conserved F or W. The order of the fields is clone size, D gene, J gene, V gene, CDR3 protein, CDR3 DNA. A D gene is named only where the DNA matches it firmly. Expanded clones get a size class; other rows say once, few or many, or leave the size out.

clone_size: NA; d_call: TRBD2; j_call: TRBJ2-3; v_call: TRBV9; cdr3_aa: CASSAGLAGTDTQYF; cdr3_nt: TGTGCCAGCAGCGCGGGACTAGCGGGCACAGATACGCAGTATTTT
clone_size: NA; d_call: NA; j_call: TRBJ2-3; v_call: TRBV2; cdr3_aa: CASSPWAADTQYF; cdr3_nt: TGTGCCAGCAGCCCTTGGGCTGCGGATACGCAGTATTTT
clone_size: NA; d_call: NA; j_call: TRBJ1-2; v_call: TRBV25-1; cdr3_aa: CASTPLGGYGYTF; cdr3_nt: TGTGCCAGCACCCCCCTCGGCGGCTATGGCTACACCTTC
clone_size: once; d_call: NA; j_call: TRBJ2-7; v_call: TRBV5-6; cdr3_aa: CASSLVGRGALSYEQYF; cdr3_nt: TGTGCCAGCAGCTTGGTTGGCCGCGGGGCCCTCTCCTACGAGCAGTACTTC
clone_size: NA; d_call: NA; j_call: TRBJ2-2; v_call: TRBV7-9; cdr3_aa: CASSVTGVWTGELFF; cdr3_nt: TGTGCCAGCAGCGTAACGGGAGTTTGGACCGGGGAGCTGTTTTTT
clone_size: few; d_call: NA; j_call: TRBJ1-4; v_call: TRBV6-1; cdr3_aa: CASSESPAPGRKLFF; cdr3_nt: TGTGCCAGCAGTGAAAGTCCGGCCCCCGGGAGAAAACTGTTTTTT
clone_size: NA; d_call: TRBD1; j_call: TRBJ1-2; v_call: TRBV28; cdr3_aa: CASSLGQNYGYTF; cdr3_nt: TGTGCCAGCAGTTTGGGACAGAACTATGGCTACACCTTC
clone_size: NA; d_call: TRBD2; j_call: TRBJ2-1; v_call: TRBV27; cdr3_aa: CASSNLAGGNEQFF; cdr3_nt: TGTGCCAGCAGTAACCTAGCGGGAGGGAACGAGCAGTTCTTC
clone_size: NA; d_call: NA; j_call: TRBJ2-7; v_call: TRBV9; cdr3_aa: CASSVADTSYEQYF; cdr3_nt: TGTGCCAGCAGCGTAGCGGACACGTCCTACGAGCAGTACTTC
clone_size: NA; d_call: NA; j_call: TRBJ2-3; v_call: TRBV5-1; cdr3_aa: CASSSLAKAGTFTDTQYF; cdr3_nt: TGCGCCAGCAGCTCCTTGGCCAAAGCGGGGACATTCACAGATACGCAGTATTTT
clone_size: NA; d_call: NA; j_call: TRBJ1-5; v_call: TRBV6-5; cdr3_aa: CASRLDANQPQHF; cdr3_nt: TGTGCCAGCAGACTAGATGCCAATCAGCCCCAGCATTTT
clone_size: NA; d_call: TRBD2; j_call: TRBJ2-1; v_call: TRBV7-9; cdr3_aa: CASRLAGGDEQFF; cdr3_nt: TGTGCCAGCAGACTAGCGGGAGGGGATGAGCAGTTCTTC
clone_size: NA; d_call: NA; j_call: TRBJ1-3; v_call: TRBV4-1; cdr3_aa: CASSRGGVVLSGNTIYF; cdr3_nt: TGCGCCAGCAGCCGCGGGGGGGTTGTACTTTCTGGAAACACCATATATTTT
clone_size: NA; d_call: TRBD2; j_call: TRBJ2-2; v_call: TRBV6-5; cdr3_aa: CASTGGYGELFF; cdr3_nt: TGTGCCAGCACGGGGGGTTATGGGGAGCTGTTTTTT
clone_size: NA; d_call: TRBD2; j_call: TRBJ2-7; v_call: TRBV7-2; cdr3_aa: CASSRGTGGLYEQYF; cdr3_nt: TGTGCCAGCAGCCGAGGGACGGGGGGGCTCTACGAGCAGTACTTC
clone_size: NA; d_call: TRBD1; j_call: TRBJ2-2; v_call: TRBV6-5; cdr3_aa: CASRGTGGSGGELFF; cdr3_nt: TGTGCCAGCAGAGGGACAGGGGGCTCGGGCGGGGAGCTGTTTTTT
clone_size: NA; d_call: NA; j_call: TRBJ2-7; v_call: TRBV4-3; cdr3_aa: CASSQDRTQPLDEQYF; cdr3_nt: TGCGCCAGCAGCCAAGATAGGACTCAACCGTTAGACGAGCAGTACTTC
clone_size: once; d_call: NA; j_call: TRBJ2-1; v_call: TRBV7-9; cdr3_aa: CASSYLHNEQFF; cdr3_nt: TGTGCCAGCAGCTACTTACACAATGAGCAGTTCTTC
clone_size: once; d_call: NA; j_call: TRBJ2-1; v_call: TRBV4-3; cdr3_aa: CASSQDRAGNNEQFF; cdr3_nt: TGCGCCAGCAGCCAAGATAGAGCGGGCAACAATGAGCAGTTCTTC
clone_size: NA; d_call: NA; j_call: TRBJ1-1; v_call: TRBV18; cdr3_aa: CASSPQGLNTEAFF; cdr3_nt: TGTGCCAGCTCACCTCAGGGGTTGAACACTGAAGCTTTCTTT
clone_size: NA; d_call: TRBD2; j_call: TRBJ2-7; v_call: TRBV19; cdr3_aa: CASSIRGGGEQYF; cdr3_nt: TGTGCCAGTAGTATACGGGGGGGTGGCGAGCAGTACTTC
clone_size: NA; d_call: TRBD2; j_call: TRBJ2-7; v_call: TRBV19; cdr3_aa: CASSVRAGGTSSYEQYF; cdr3_nt: TGTGCCAGTAGTGTACGAGCGGGAGGTACCTCTTCCTACGAGCAGTACTTC
clone_size: NA; d_call: NA; j_call: TRBJ2-4; v_call: TRBV30; cdr3_aa: CAWSPLAENIQYF; cdr3_nt: TGTGCCTGGAGTCCCTTAGCGGAAAACATTCAGTACTTC
clone_size: NA; d_call: NA; j_call: TRBJ2-5; v_call: TRBV4-1; cdr3_aa: CASSRGQGTSQETQYF; cdr3_nt: TGCGCCAGCAGCCGAGGCCAGGGGACATCACAAGAGACCCAGTACTTC
clone_size: NA; d_call: NA; j_call: TRBJ1-1; v_call: TRBV4-1; cdr3_aa: CASSPFSGMVKTEAFF; cdr3_nt: TGCGCCAGCAGCCCTTTTAGCGGAATGGTGAAAACTGAAGCTTTCTTT
clone_size: once; d_call: TRBD1; j_call: TRBJ1-1; v_call: TRBV6-4; cdr3_aa: CASSEGTGGNTEAFF; cdr3_nt: TGTGCCAGCAGTGAAGGGACAGGAGGGAACACTGAAGCTTTCTTT
clone_size: NA; d_call: TRBD1; j_call: TRBJ1-4; v_call: TRBV19; cdr3_aa: CASSPRDSINEKLFF; cdr3_nt: TGTGCCAGTAGCCCCCGGGACAGTATAAATGAAAAACTGTTTTTT
clone_size: NA; d_call: TRBD1; j_call: TRBJ1-3; v_call: TRBV7-9; cdr3_aa: CASSLGTGDGNTIYF; cdr3_nt: TGTGCCAGCAGCCTTGGGACAGGGGATGGAAACACCATATATTTT
clone_size: NA; d_call: NA; j_call: TRBJ2-7; v_call: TRBV9; cdr3_aa: CASSVADRYYEQYF; cdr3_nt: TGTGCCAGCAGCGTAGCCGACAGATACTACGAGCAGTACTTC
clone_size: NA; d_call: TRBD2; j_call: TRBJ2-7; v_call: TRBV5-1; cdr3_aa: CASSLDGGSYEQYF; cdr3_nt: TGCGCCAGCAGCTTGGACGGGGGGTCCTACGAGCAGTACTTC
clone_size: NA; d_call: NA; j_call: TRBJ2-1; v_call: TRBV6-5; cdr3_aa: CASRTGGRPFNEQFF; cdr3_nt: TGTGCCAGCAGGACCGGGGGGCGTCCTTTCAATGAGCAGTTCTTC
clone_size: NA; d_call: NA; j_call: TRBJ1-1; v_call: TRBV7-9; cdr3_aa: CASSLAWGRGTEAFF; cdr3_nt: TGTGCCAGCAGCTTAGCTTGGGGACGGGGGACTGAAGCTTTCTTT
clone_size: NA; d_call: NA; j_call: TRBJ2-2; v_call: TRBV7-2; cdr3_aa: CASSLLGRGGTGELFF; cdr3_nt: TGTGCCAGCAGCTTACTAGGGCGGGGCGGTACCGGGGAGCTGTTTTTT
clone_size: few; d_call: NA; j_call: TRBJ2-3; v_call: TRBV6-5; cdr3_aa: CASSYSTEGDTQYF; cdr3_nt: TGTGCCAGCAGTTACTCGACGGAGGGAGATACGCAGTATTTT
clone_size: NA; d_call: NA; j_call: TRBJ2-3; v_call: TRBV19; cdr3_aa: CASSIDLLGLVAPDTQYF; cdr3_nt: TGTGCCAGTAGTATAGATCTCTTGGGACTGGTCGCCCCAGATACGCAGTATTTT
clone_size: NA; d_call: NA; j_call: TRBJ1-4; v_call: TRBV11-2; cdr3_aa: CASTDGGEKLFF; cdr3_nt: TGTGCCAGCACCGACGGGGGTGAAAAACTGTTTTTT
clone_size: NA; d_call: TRBD1; j_call: TRBJ1-2; v_call: TRBV7-2; cdr3_aa: CASSLGGQGWHTF; cdr3_nt: TGTGCCAGCAGCTTAGGCGGACAGGGTTGGCACACCTTC
clone_size: once; d_call: TRBD1; j_call: TRBJ2-6; v_call: TRBV28; cdr3_aa: CASSFGTAGANVLTF; cdr3_nt: TGTGCCAGCAGTTTCGGGACAGCCGGGGCCAACGTCCTGACTTTC
clone_size: NA; d_call: TRBD1; j_call: TRBJ1-1; v_call: TRBV5-1; cdr3_aa: CASSYAPQGATDTEAFF; cdr3_nt: TGCGCCAGCAGCTACGCCCCACAGGGGGCGACGGACACTGAAGCTTTCTTT
clone_size: NA; d_call: NA; j_call: TRBJ2-7; v_call: TRBV21-1; cdr3_aa: CASSKAYTQYF; cdr3_nt: TGTGCCAGCAGCAAAGCATACACACAGTACTTC
clone_size: NA; d_call: NA; j_call: TRBJ2-3; v_call: TRBV5-4; cdr3_aa: CASSHIAASTDTQYF; cdr3_nt: TGTGCCAGCAGCCACATAGCGGCTAGCACAGATACGCAGTATTTT
clone_size: NA; d_call: TRBD2; j_call: TRBJ2-7; v_call: TRBV5-1; cdr3_aa: CASSLSGRAPYEQYF; cdr3_nt: TGCGCCAGCAGCCTTAGCGGGAGGGCCCCCTACGAGCAGTACTTC
clone_size: NA; d_call: NA; j_call: TRBJ1-5; v_call: TRBV30; cdr3_aa: CAWSSAGNQPQHF; cdr3_nt: TGTGCCTGGAGTTCGGCAGGTAATCAGCCCCAGCATTTT
clone_size: NA; d_call: TRBD2; j_call: TRBJ2-5; v_call: TRBV7-2; cdr3_aa: CASSLAGTSGQETQYF; cdr3_nt: TGTGCCAGCAGCTTGGCTGGCACTAGCGGCCAAGAGACCCAGTACTTC